What follows are 11 T cell receptor beta chains derived from one specimen sequenced in a study of T cell responses to AZD1222 COVID-19 vaccine. Clones were read by immunoSEQ multiplex PCR, and TCRdb kept only the in-frame ones, dropping some. The sample contains 70,000 to 100,000 clones, approximately 83% of which appear only once. The sample in question was peripheral blood, obtained 28 days after the second AZD1222 dose. The receptors here all came from an adult who received the AZD1222 COVID-19 vaccine.

The chain combines TRBV5-4 with TRBJ2-5, with a possible D match to TRBD2 (5 bases). The V end lost 4 bases, the J end lost 6 bases, and 25 bases lay between the germline ends. In germline, CDR1 is SGHNT, CDR2 YYREEE (reference sequence). There are 17 residues in the CDR3. CDR3 region: CASSPSVEVGIGKTQYF. The CDR3 DNA reads as TGTGCCAGCAGCCCCTCCGTGGAGGTCGGTATCGGGAAGACCCAGTACTTC.

The V call is TRBV19, the J call TRBJ2-1; 11 bases are shared with TRBD2. The germline V gene encodes CDR1 LNHDA and CDR2 SQIVND (reference sequence). The V gene end was trimmed by 8 bases and the J gene end by 4 bases; junction bases not matched to a gene: 7. This CDR3 region has 15 residues. CDR3 in DNA: TGTGCCAGTTCCCCGACTAGCGGGATGTACAATGAGCAGTTCTTC. Translated: CASSPTSGMYNEQFF.

The rearrangement links TRBV3-1 (or the pseudogene TRBV3-2) to TRBJ1-5; no clear D. The CDR3 spans 15 residues. V lost 1 base, J lost 3 bases, and 10 bases lay in between. Germline V CDR1 and CDR2: LGHDT, YNNKEL (reference sequence). The CDR3 nucleotides read TGTGCCAGCAGCCAAGGACGGGCCTCCAATCAGCCCCAGCATTTT. Its protein is CASSQGRASNQPQHF.

This chain joins TRBV10-3 and TRBJ1-6; D ambiguous. In germline, CDR1 is ENHRY, CDR2 SYGVKD. Trimming removed 11 bases at V and 4 bases at J, with 15 bases between. The CDR3 length is 14 residues. CDR3 sequence: CASGREGYNSPLHF. CDR3 nucleotides: TGTGCCTCCGGACGCGAAGGATATAATTCACCCCTCCACTTT.

V usage is TRBV5-5 and J usage is TRBJ2-5; TRBD1 aligns across 7 bases. Losses at the gene ends were 3 bases for V and 0 bases for J; bases not matched to a gene: 2. The germline CDR1 and CDR2 sequences are SGHKS and YYEKEE (reference sequence). The CDR3 consists of 14 residues. CDR3 DNA sequence: TGTGCCAGCAGCTCAACAGGGGACCAAGAGACCCAGTACTTC. Translation: CASSSTGDQETQYF.

This sequence joins TRBV6-1 and TRBJ1-5; 8 bases are a match to TRBD1. The CDR3 is 15 residues long. CDR1 and CDR2 (germline): MNHNS, SASEGT. Trimming removed 3 bases from V and 6 bases from J; junction bases left unmatched: 7. CDR3 protein: CASSDGGQGAQPQHF. The CDR3 nucleotides read TGTGCCAGCAGTGATGGGGGCCAGGGGGCTCAGCCCCAGCATTTT.

The chain is built from TRBV4-1 and TRBJ1-2; D is undetermined. CDR3 length: 12 residues. Germline CDR1 reads MGHRA; CDR2 reads YSYEKL. The germline V and J ends were trimmed by 3 bases and 4 bases, with 6 bases remaining between them. The CDR3: CASSQGAYGYTF. CDR3 DNA sequence: TGCGCCAGCAGCCAGGGAGCCTATGGCTACACCTTC.

V gene TRBV9 combines with J gene TRBJ1-1, with 11 bases aligning to TRBD1. Germline trimming cut 2 bases from V and 1 base from J; bases unmatched to any gene: 1. Germline V CDR1 and CDR2: SGDLS, YYNGEE. This CDR3 has 15 amino acids. The CDR3 coding sequence is TGTGCCAGCAGCGTCGGACAGGGGGCGAACACTGAAGCTTTCTTT. The encoded protein is CASSVGQGANTEAFF.

This rearrangement joins TRBV19 to TRBJ2-7, with 10 positions matching TRBD1. CDR3 length: 14 amino acids. Germline CDR1 and CDR2: LNHDA and SQIVND (reference sequence). V dropped 4 bases and J dropped 3; count of bases not matched to a gene: 3. CDR3 DNA: TGTGCCAGTAGTAGAGGACAGGGGGTCTACGAGCAGTACTTC. This translates into CASSRGQGVYEQYF.

The V call is TRBV28, the J call TRBJ1-6, with a weak D call TRBD1 (5 bases). The CDR3 extends over 13 amino acids. V lost 4 bases and J 7 bases, leaving 8 bases between the germline ends. Germline CDR1 MDHEN, CDR2 SYDVKM. The CDR3 loop is CASSSSGNSPLHF. The CDR3 DNA reads as TGTGCCAGCAGTTCTTCAGGGAATTCACCCCTCCACTTT.

This chain joins TRBV6-2 or TRBV6-3 and TRBJ2-2; D gene unclear. Germline V lookup: CDR1 MNHEY, CDR2 SVGEGT. V dropped 6 bases and J dropped 4 bases, with 12 bases sitting between them. The length of the CDR3 is 14 residues. This CDR3 is CASSFGRTTGELFF. In DNA, the CDR3 is TGTGCCAGCAGCTTTGGACGGACCACCGGGGAGCTGTTTTTT.